A single sample gave rise to the 25 T cell receptor beta chains below, sequenced in a study of human T cells and chemical hapten exposure. TCRdb reprocessed the RACE reads via MiXCR and lists one record per CDR3 protein. This table holds some 81,000 distinct CDR3 sequences, around 9.4% found once. Time point: healthy volunteer bleed at 6 weeks. Total RNA was extracted from unfractionated whole blood. The sample consisted of whole blood. The receptors stem from a female donor in good health. Some clones in this sample may be carry-over from other donors' samples.

This clonotype was recorded many times. No DNA is shown, since the ends of the CDR3 on it are uncertain; the CDR3 is the one TCRdb lists. The V call is TRBV6-5, the J call TRBJ1-1. The length of the CDR3 is 14 amino acids, counting both ends. Germline values: CDR1 MNHEY, CDR2 SVGAGI. CDR3 loop: CASSSSDGNTEAFF.

The V gene is TRBV3-1, the J gene TRBJ1-1; 9 bases align to TRBD1. From germline, CDR1 is LGHDT and CDR2 YNNKEL (reference sequence). J lost 5 bases, V lost 4 bases, and 8 bases had no gene match. The CDR3 runs 15 residues. The CDR3: CASSPKDRGITEAFF. The CDR3 nucleotides read TGTGCCAGCAGCCCGAAGGACAGGGGTATAACTGAAGCTTTCTTT.

This clonotype has more than one count but fewer than ten. V is TRBV4-1 and J is TRBJ2-3, with D perhaps given as TRBD1 or TRBD2 (5 bases each). Germline CDR1 is MGHRA and CDR2 is YSYEKL. The length of the CDR3 is 17 residues. Between the trimmed V and J ends, which lost 1 base and 5 bases, there was a span of 19 bases. CDR3 region: CASSQVGVVRGGDTQYF. The CDR3, as DNA: TGCGCCAGCAGCCAAGTGGGGGTGGTCCGGGGCGGAGATACGCAGTATTTT.

The chain links TRBV12-3 or TRBV12-4 to TRBJ2-3; TRBD2 agrees at 12 bases. Trimming took 2 bases from V and 6 from J; bases not matched to a gene: 6. CDR3 length: 16 residues. The CDR3 DNA is TGTGCCAGCAGTTTACCCGCTAGCGGGGGGGCGGATACGCAGTATTTT. It codes for CASSLPASGGADTQYF.

This clonotype was found many times. The chain joins TRBV6-2 or TRBV6-3 to TRBJ2-5; D remains ambiguous. Per the germline V gene, CDR1 is MNHEY and CDR2 is SVGEGT. V lost 2 bases, J lost 4 bases, and 2 bases lay in between. This CDR3 has 11 residues. The CDR3 region is CASSYGETQYF. In DNA form, the CDR3 reads TGTGCCAGCAGTTACGGAGAGACCCAGTACTTC.

This clonotype was detected a few times. The V gene is TRBV18, the J gene TRBJ1-5, with D uncertain. V dropped 0 bases and J dropped 5 bases, with 2 bases sitting between them. The germline V gene has CDR1 KGHSH and CDR2 LQKENI. The CDR3 contains 12 residues. Here the CDR3 DNA reads TGTGCCAGCTCACCACCAGATCAGCCCCAGCATTTT. Protein sequence: CASSPPDQPQHF.

This clonotype has ten or more counts. V gene TRBV2 combines with J gene TRBJ2-4, with TRBD1 matching 8 bases. Losses at the gene ends were 5 bases for V and 0 bases for J; bases not matched to a gene: 6. CDR3 length: 16 amino acids. CDR1 and CDR2 from the germline V gene are SNHLY and FYNNEI. CDR3 nucleotide sequence: TGTGCCAGCAGTAGGGGACAGGAAAAAGCCAAAAACATTCAGTACTTC. This encodes CASSRGQEKAKNIQYF.

This clonotype was seen at least ten times. V usage is TRBV18 and J usage is TRBJ1-4; D is unclear. Trimming removed 2 bases at V and 4 bases at J, with 5 bases between. The CDR3 extends over 13 amino acids. Germline assignment: CDR1 KGHSH and CDR2 LQKENI. The chain's CDR3 is CASSPGLNEKLFF. For the CDR3, the DNA is TGTGCCAGCTCACCAGGACTTAATGAAAAACTGTTTTTT.

This clonotype was observed at least ten times. This CDR3 is CASSSYSSGTIYF. The CDR3 bases are TGCGCCAGCAGCTCGTATAGCAGTGGGACCATATATTTT. The chain is built from TRBV5-1 and TRBJ1-3, with no clear D. V lost 3 bases, J lost 10 bases, and 14 bases lay in between. The CDR3 is 13 amino acids. The germline gives CDR1 SGHRS, CDR2 YFSETQ.

This clonotype came up a few times. The rearrangement links TRBV28 to TRBJ1-5, with 7 nucleotides matching TRBD1. This CDR3 region has 16 residues. The ends lost 6 bases at V and 5 bases at J; junction bases unmatched: 13. Germline V lookup: CDR1 MDHEN, CDR2 SYDVKM. CDR3 loop: CASSFPRGVRDQPQHF. CDR3 in DNA: TGTGCCAGCAGCTTTCCCAGGGGGGTCAGGGATCAGCCCCAGCATTTT.

This clonotype was recorded at least ten times. This chain uses TRBV20-1 with TRBJ1-6; D not certain. The CDR3 has 15 residues. V lost 3 bases and J lost 7, with 16 bases in between. CDR1 and CDR2 from the germline V gene are DFQATT and SNEGSKA (reference sequence). Written as DNA, the CDR3 is TGCAGTGCTAGTCCTCTATACAGTTCAAATTCACCCCTCCACTTT. It is translated as CSASPLYSSNSPLHF.

This clonotype was counted between two and nine times. The rearrangement uses TRBV12-3 or TRBV12-4 and TRBJ1-4, with a tentative D call TRBD1 (5 bases). Trimming removed 3 bases from V and 7 bases from J, with 12 bases in between. The CDR3 consists of 14 residues. CDR3 residues: CASSLWGRAEKLFF. CDR3 in DNA: TGTGCCAGCAGTTTGTGGGGCAGGGCTGAAAAACTGTTTTTT.

This clonotype was seen many times. This rearrangement joins TRBV28 to TRBJ1-1, with 9 positions matching TRBD1. CDR1 and CDR2 (germline): MDHEN, SYDVKM. With 2 bases clipped from V and 11 bases from J, the junction kept 6 bases outside the gene matches. The CDR3 length is 13 residues. The CDR3 DNA is TGTGCCAGCAGTTTACCAGACAGGGGGTTGGCTTTCTTT. This sequence encodes CASSLPDRGLAFF.

This clonotype was observed at least ten times. This sequence joins TRBV12-3 or TRBV12-4 and TRBJ2-3; D unclear. V lost 4 bases to trimming and J lost 4 bases, with 9 bases between them. This CDR3 spans 13 amino acids. CDR3 bases: TGTGCCAGCAGTTCCGCTGGTTCAGATACGCAGTATTTT. As protein: CASSSAGSDTQYF.

This clonotype has a handful of counts. V is TRBV19 and J is TRBJ2-1; TRBD1 agrees at 10 bases. This CDR3 spans 16 amino acids. From germline, CDR1 is LNHDA and CDR2 SQIVND (reference sequence). J was trimmed by 9 bases and V by 5 bases; bases with no gene match: 13. The CDR3 spells CASSGTPGQGIAEQFF. The CDR3 DNA is TGTGCCAGTAGTGGTACGCCGGGACAGGGGATCGCTGAGCAGTTCTTC.

This clonotype was detected ten times or more. This sequence joins TRBV6-1 and TRBJ2-3; D call uncertain. The CDR3 loop spans 16 amino acids. In germline, CDR1 is MNHNS, CDR2 SASEGT. V shed 1 base and J shed 2 bases, with 13 bases lying between them. CDR3 DNA: TGTGCCAGCAGTGAAGGTGGTTACTCCCTCACAGATACGCAGTATTTT. This sequence encodes CASSEGGYSLTDTQYF.

The chain carries TRBV15 and TRBJ1-1; TRBD1 might be the D (5 bases). V dropped 1 base and J dropped 4 bases, with 13 bases sitting between them. Looked up from germline, CDR1 is LNHNV and CDR2 is YYDKDF (reference sequence). This CDR3 is 15 amino acids long. In DNA, the CDR3 is TGTGCCACCAGCAGAGTTTGGGGCAGCAGCACTGAAGCTTTCTTT. Translating gives CATSRVWGSSTEAFF.

This clonotype was recorded at least ten times. The rearrangement joins TRBV27 to TRBJ1-5; weak D call: TRBD1 (6 bases). This CDR3 has 15 residues. CDR1 and CDR2 from the germline V gene are MNHEY and SMNVEV (reference sequence). The V end lost 5 bases, the J end lost 0 bases, and 11 bases lay between the germline ends. The CDR3 protein is CASSQQGHSNQPQHF. The DNA for the CDR3 is TGTGCCAGCAGTCAACAGGGACATAGCAATCAGCCCCAGCATTTT.

The table lists this clonotype with a few counts. The V call is TRBV20-1, the J call TRBJ2-1, with a tentative D call TRBD2 (7 bases). The V end was cut by 0 bases, the J end by 0 bases, with 15 bases between. The CDR3 consists of 17 residues. Germline V gene data show CDR1 as DFQATT and CDR2 as SNEGSKA (reference sequence). This CDR3 reads CSARDSGGPGSYNEQFF. For the CDR3, the DNA is TGCAGTGCTAGAGATTCCGGGGGGCCAGGCTCCTACAATGAGCAGTTCTTC.

In this sample, this clonotype turned up a few times. This chain uses TRBV10-3 with TRBJ2-1, with D uncertain. V dropped 5 bases and J dropped 5 bases, with 13 bases sitting between them. The germline CDR1 and CDR2 sequences are ENHRY and SYGVKD. This CDR3 contains 14 residues. CDR3 protein: CAISTVVENNEQFF. As DNA, the CDR3 is TGTGCCATCAGTACCGTCGTTGAGAACAATGAGCAGTTCTTC.

V and J are TRBV12-3 or TRBV12-4 and TRBJ1-1; 11 bases agree with TRBD1. The V gene end was trimmed by 5 bases and the J gene end by 3 bases; junction bases not matched to a gene: 5. This CDR3 contains 15 residues. In DNA form, the CDR3 reads TGTGCCAGCAGTAGGACAGGGGGCGCAGACACTGAAGCTTTCTTT. This codes for CASSRTGGADTEAFF.

This clonotype was counted only a few times. The V and J genes are TRBV6-2 or TRBV6-3 and TRBJ2-7; D gene unclear. Trimming took off 6 bases at V and 2 bases at J, with 11 bases between the two ends. The CDR3 totals 13 residues. Germline V gives CDR1 MNHEY, CDR2 SVGEGT. CDR3 residues: CASRDTGTYEQYF. Written as DNA, the CDR3 is TGTGCCAGCAGGGATACTGGTACCTACGAGCAGTACTTC.

This clonotype has a count of ten or more. The gene calls are TRBV7-8 and TRBJ1-6; D is unresolved. Trimming left V 0 bases short and J 7 bases short, with 19 bases between. CDR1 and CDR2 (germline): SGHVS, FQNEAQ. The CDR3 is 18 amino acids. CDR3 DNA sequence: TGTGCCAGCAGCTTAGCGAGGGCTCAAGGATTCGACAATTCACCCCTCCACTTT. It translates to CASSLARAQGFDNSPLHF.

The chain couples TRBV28 to TRBJ1-5; TRBD1 is a possible D gene (5 bases). V was shortened by 2 bases and J by 4 bases, with 12 bases between the two germline ends. This CDR3 comprises 15 residues. In germline, CDR1 is MDHEN, CDR2 SYDVKM. Here the CDR3 DNA reads TGTGCCAGCAGTTTAGGGGCAAGAAAGAATCAGCCCCAGCATTTT. Amino acid sequence: CASSLGARKNQPQHF.

In this sample, this clonotype turned up many times. The chain has TRBV29-1 and TRBJ1-2, with TRBD1 as a possible D gene (6 bases). V lost 4 bases to trimming and J lost 4 bases, with 10 bases between them. CDR3 length: 12 amino acids. CDR1 and CDR2 from the germline V gene are SQVTM and ANQGSEA. The CDR3 nucleotides are TGCAGCGTTGTGGACAGTCGCTATGGCTACACCTTC. This sequence encodes CSVVDSRYGYTF.